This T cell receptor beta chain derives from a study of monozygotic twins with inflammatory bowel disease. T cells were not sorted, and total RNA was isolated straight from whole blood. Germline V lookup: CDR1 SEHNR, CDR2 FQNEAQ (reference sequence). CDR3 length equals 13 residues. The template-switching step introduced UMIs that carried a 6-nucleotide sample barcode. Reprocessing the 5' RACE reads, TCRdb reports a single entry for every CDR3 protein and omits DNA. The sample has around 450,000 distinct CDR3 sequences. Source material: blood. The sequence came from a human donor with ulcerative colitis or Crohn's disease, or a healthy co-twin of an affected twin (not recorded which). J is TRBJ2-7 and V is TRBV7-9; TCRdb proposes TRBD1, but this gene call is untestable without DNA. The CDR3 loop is CASSIGTGDEQYF. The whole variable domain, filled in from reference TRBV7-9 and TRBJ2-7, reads DTGVSQNPRHKITKRGQNVTFRCDPISEHNRLYWYRQTLGQGPEFLTYFQNEAQLEKSRLLSDRFSAERPKGSFSTLEIQRTEQGDSAMYLCASSIGTGDEQYFGPGTRLTVT.